The sequence of this T cell receptor (beta chain) was determined in a study of post-analysis software for immune sequencing data. Overall study: As for disease course, relapsing-remitting, secondary progressive and progressive-relapsing multiple sclerosis were all included. Study outcomes and limitations: Controls had lower frequencies than patients of 4 or 5 TRBV segments, which included TRBV5-6, TRBV5-1 and TRBV20-1. Normalized Chao1 diversity was significantly lower in multiple sclerosis patients than in controls.

Germline CDR1 reads SQVTM; CDR2 reads ANQGSEA. The V end was cut by 4 bases, the J end by 0 bases, with 9 bases between. This CDR3 has 13 amino acids. This clonotype was observed a few times. Its specificity is unknown. The library was made from cDNA and included unique molecular identifiers. Via MiXCR, TCRdb re-called the PCR reads, giving one row per CDR3 protein. The table lists about 800,000 distinct CDR3 sequences, 25% to 30% of them singletons, with approximately 0.55% in the top ten. The chain has TRBV29-1 and TRBJ1-1; D is ambiguous. Sequencing was done on a sample of blood. The source is a girl aged 5 to 17 with multiple sclerosis. The CDR3 loop is CSVGRRLNTEAFF. CDR3 sequence (DNA): TGCAGCGTTGGTAGGCGGCTGAACACTGAAGCTTTCTTT.